These T cell receptor beta chains were read from a single sample in a study of monozygotic twins with inflammatory bowel disease. TCRdb re-called the 5' RACE reads; every CDR3 protein appears as one record, without DNA. The repertoire table contains approximately 120,000 distinct CDR3 sequences. The sequenced sample was blood. These receptors were taken from a human donor with ulcerative colitis or Crohn's disease, or a healthy co-twin of an affected twin (not recorded which). Each CDR3 is given with its conserved first and last residue.

J gene	CDR3 length	V gene	CDR3 protein
TRBJ2-4	16	TRBV24-1	CATSDTPGGGENMQYF
TRBJ2-2	14	TRBV20-1	CSATGTPNTGELFF
TRBJ2-3	14	TRBV20-1	CSARYLASTDTQYF
TRBJ1-5	17	TRBV20-1	CSAGSGTGVITNQPQHF
TRBJ2-1	18	TRBV11-1	CASSPLAGRSKAHNEQFF
TRBJ2-7	15	TRBV20-1	CSARHPTSGSYEQYF
TRBJ2-5	15	TRBV11-3	CASSLDLRHRETQYF
TRBJ2-1	15	TRBV27	CASSLSLAGYNEQFF
TRBJ1-1	14	TRBV7-9	CASSLSGLNTEAFF
TRBJ1-6	15	TRBV5-1	CASSFSGTGNSPLHF
TRBJ2-7	15	TRBV11-3	CASSLVGGFSYEQYF
TRBJ1-1	15	TRBV5-1	CASSLAARDRNEAFF
TRBJ1-2	11	TRBV2	CASNEGGGYTF
TRBJ2-5	14	TRBV10-3	CAISFVGGQETQYF
TRBJ2-5	14	TRBV10-3	CATGLAGDEETQYF
TRBJ2-4	14	TRBV12-3/TRBV12-4	CASSYRDRVGIQYF
TRBJ1-5	13	TRBV3-1	CASSQDLRQPQHF
TRBJ2-2	16	TRBV5-1	CASSLDFYTNTGELFF